A selection of T cell receptor beta chains follows, all from one sample in a study of blood T cell repertoires in COVID-19. Sequencing used immunoSEQ multiplex PCR; TCRdb keeps in-frame clones, though not all of them. The top ten hold about 1.7% of the sample, which has 130,000 to 150,000 clones, approximately 89% seen once. Sequences were obtained from peripheral blood. The receptors originated from a woman between 50 and 59 years old with acute or convalescent COVID-19. CDR3s include the opening cysteine and the closing phenylalanine or tryptophan. Each record gives: CDR3 protein, CDR3 DNA, V gene, J gene, clone size, D gene. The D gene is left open where the match is weak. Not every row has a clone size; where given, it reads once, few, many or a size class.

CASSLAGGQGSYGYTF,TGTGCCAGCAGCTTAGCAGGGGGACAGGGTTCCTATGGCTACACCTTC,TRBV7-9,TRBJ1-2,.,TRBD1
CASSPRTANQPQHF,TGTGCCAGCAGCCCAAGGACAGCCAATCAGCCCCAGCATTTT,TRBV13,TRBJ1-5,.,.
CASSDRPFEAFF,TGCGCCAGCAGTGACCGTCCGTTTGAAGCTTTCTTT,TRBV10-2,TRBJ1-1,.,.
CATSSLQGAQGYTF,TGTGCCACCAGCAGCTTACAGGGGGCTCAAGGCTACACCTTC,TRBV15,TRBJ1-2,.,TRBD1
CASSPGGRRNYGYTF,TGTGCCAGCAGCCCAGGGGGGCGCCGGAACTATGGCTACACCTTC,TRBV27,TRBJ1-2,.,TRBD1
CASSDLMSGAFF,TGTGCCAGCAGTGACCTTATGTCCGGGGCTTTCTTT,TRBV6-6,TRBJ1-1,.,.
CASSYSRPERGETQYF,TGTGCCAGCAGTTACTCAAGGCCCGAGAGGGGGGAGACCCAGTACTTC,TRBV6-5,TRBJ2-5,.,.
CASSRGLAGGRTDTQYF,TGCGCCAGCAGCCGAGGATTAGCGGGGGGTCGCACAGATACGCAGTATTTT,TRBV4-1,TRBJ2-3,.,TRBD2
CATSDRVGSGTGYNEQFF,TGTGCCACCAGTGATAGGGTGGGGAGCGGGACAGGCTACAATGAGCAGTTCTTC,TRBV24-1,TRBJ2-1,once,.
CASTTGGSETEAFF,TGTGCCAGCACCACAGGGGGCTCGGAGACTGAAGCTTTCTTT,TRBV6-1,TRBJ1-1,.,TRBD1
CASSQSRSQWGDLSNQPQHF,TGTGCCAGCAGCCAATCCAGGTCTCAGTGGGGCGATTTGAGCAATCAGCCCCAGCATTTT,TRBV7-8,TRBJ1-5,once,.
CASIGGGAALHF,TGTGCCAGCATTGGGGGGGGTGCAGCCCTCCACTTT,TRBV6-5,TRBJ1-6,.,.
CASSPPAQGSTEAFF,TGTGCCAGCTCACCACCAGCTCAGGGTAGCACTGAAGCTTTCTTT,TRBV18,TRBJ1-1,.,.
CASTGRVNTEAFF,TGTGCCAGCACGGGCAGGGTGAACACTGAAGCTTTCTTT,TRBV6-5,TRBJ1-1,.,.
CASSQDQNRRTVNTGELFF,TGCGCCAGCAGCCAAGACCAAAATCGACGGACAGTTAACACCGGGGAGCTGTTTTTT,TRBV4-1,TRBJ2-2,.,.